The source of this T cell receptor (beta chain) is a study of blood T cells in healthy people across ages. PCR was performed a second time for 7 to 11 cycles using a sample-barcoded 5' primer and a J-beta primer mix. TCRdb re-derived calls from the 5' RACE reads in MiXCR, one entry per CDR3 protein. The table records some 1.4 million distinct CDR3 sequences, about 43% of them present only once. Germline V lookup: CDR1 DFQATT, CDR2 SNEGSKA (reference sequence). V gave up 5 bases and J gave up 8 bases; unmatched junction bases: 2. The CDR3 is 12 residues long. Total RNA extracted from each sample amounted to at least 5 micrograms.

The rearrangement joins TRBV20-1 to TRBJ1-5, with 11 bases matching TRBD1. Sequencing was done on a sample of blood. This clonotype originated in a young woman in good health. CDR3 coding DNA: TGCAGTGCTTGGGACAGGGGGAAGCCCCAGCATTTT. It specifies CSAWDRGKPQHF.